Listed below are T cell receptor beta chains from one sample, sequenced in a study of molecular identifiers for immune sequencing clone quantification. TCRdb passed the PCR reads through MiXCR, listing each CDR3 protein once. The repertoire holds approximately 97,000 distinct CDR3 sequences, around 24% seen once, with approximately 0.91% in the top ten. What was sequenced was naive CD8+ T cells from blood, with Jurkat cell RNA spiked in. The receptors shown here come from a human donor in good health. Some libraries in this study had Jurkat cell RNA spiked in. Each CDR3 is given with its conserved first and last residue. The D gene is left open where the match is weak. Some rows have no size entry. The others give once, few or many, or a class for an expanded clone.

j_gene	v_gene	abundance	d_gene	CDR3nt	CDR3aa
TRBJ2-7	TRBV6-5	many	TRBD1	TGTGCCAGCAGTAGTCAGGGGGTTTTCGACGAGCAGTACTTC	CASSSQGVFDEQYF
TRBJ2-1	TRBV12-5	.	.	TGTGCTAGTGGTTCTGGAGGGTGGAATGAGCAGTTCTTC	CASGSGGWNEQFF
TRBJ2-3	TRBV19	many	TRBD2	TGTGCCAGTAGTACGGGGACTAGCGGAATGAGCACAGATACGCAGTATTTT	CASSTGTSGMSTDTQYF
TRBJ2-1	TRBV7-9	few	.	TGTGCCAGCAGCTTAGTTAGTTCTAATGAGCAGTTCTTC	CASSLVSSNEQFF
TRBJ2-2	TRBV6-2/TRBV6-3	many	.	TGTGCCAGCAGACACCTGAGTCTTATTCGAACCGGGGAGCTGTTTTTT	CASRHLSLIRTGELFF
TRBJ1-1	TRBV29-1	many	.	TGCAGCGTTGAAAGACAGGACCTGAACACTGAAGCTTTCTTT	CSVERQDLNTEAFF
TRBJ2-7	TRBV6-1	few	.	TGTGCCAGCGGAAGGGGTCAGAACTACGAGCAGTACTTC	CASGRGQNYEQYF
TRBJ2-7	TRBV30	.	.	TGTGCCTGGAGTGTAGGGGACGGGGACACCTACGAGCAGTACTTC	CAWSVGDGDTYEQYF
TRBJ2-4	TRBV4-1	many	.	TGCGCCAGCAGCCAAGGGCCCAAAAACATTCAGTACTTC	CASSQGPKNIQYF
TRBJ2-1	TRBV28	many	TRBD1	TGTGCCAGCAGCCAGCAATTGGGACAGACTCACAATGAGCAGTTCTTC	CASSQQLGQTHNEQFF
TRBJ1-6	TRBV4-1	.	.	TGCGCCAGCAGCCGGCTTTTGGCAGAAACTTATAATTCACTCCTCCACTTT	CASSRLLAETYNSLLHF
TRBJ2-3	TRBV4-1	many	.	TGCGCCAGCAGCCTAGAATCAGGGACAGATACGCAGTATTTT	CASSLESGTDTQYF
TRBJ2-5	TRBV7-7	.	TRBD2	TGTGCCAGCAGCGATATTCTCGGGACTAGCGGACAAGAGACCCAGAACTTC	CASSDILGTSGQETQNF
TRBJ2-1	TRBV7-6	few	TRBD2	TGTGCCAGCAGCCAGGGACTAGCGGGGTCCGTCTCCTACAATGAGCAGTTCTTC	CASSQGLAGSVSYNEQFF
TRBJ2-7	TRBV6-5	many	TRBD1	TGTGCCAGCAGCGAGGGGGCCAGCGGTGTCTACGAGCAGTACTTC	CASSEGASGVYEQYF
TRBJ2-5	TRBV29-1	many	TRBD1	TGCAGCGCCGATCAGGGGGCTGGAGAGACCCAGTACTTC	CSADQGAGETQYF
TRBJ2-7	TRBV7-9	.	.	TGTGCCAGCAGACCCCCGGGGGTTAGTTCCACCGAGCAGTACTTC	CASRPPGVSSTEQYF
TRBJ2-7	TRBV28	many	.	TGTGCCAGCAGTCCCAATCCCTACGAGCAGTACTTC	CASSPNPYEQYF
TRBJ1-2	TRBV29-1	.	.	TGCAGCGTTGTAAAGACTGATTATGGCTTCACCTTC	CSVVKTDYGFTF
TRBJ1-1	TRBV10-2	many	TRBD1	TGCGCCAGCAGTGAGCTAGGACAGGGATGGACTGAAGCTTTCTTT	CASSELGQGWTEAFF
TRBJ2-1	TRBV4-3	.	.	TGCGCCAGCAGCCAGGGGACTGGCGCTGATGAGCGGTTCTTC	CASSQGTGADERFF
TRBJ1-1	TRBV20-1	many	TRBD1	TGCAGTGCTGGACAGGGACGGACTGAAGCTTTCTTT	CSAGQGRTEAFF
TRBJ2-1	TRBV19	many	TRBD2	TGTGCCACCACATCGGGACTAGGCAGCGATGAGCAGTTCTTC	CATTSGLGSDEQFF
TRBJ2-3	TRBV30	many	.	TGTGCCTGGACGGTGGTCGGTCCAGATACGCAGTATTTT	CAWTVVGPDTQYF
TRBJ2-5	TRBV13	many	TRBD1	TGTGCCAGCAGCTTAACAGGGGAGTCAGAGACCCAGTACTTC	CASSLTGESETQYF
TRBJ2-7	TRBV4-3	many	.	TGCGCCAGCAGCCAAGCGAGAAGCGGCTACGAGCAGTACTTC	CASSQARSGYEQYF
TRBJ2-4	TRBV4-1	many	TRBD1	TGCGCCAGCAGCCCTTTCGGACAGGCCCAGCCGAACATTCAGTACTTC	CASSPFGQAQPNIQYF
TRBJ1-1	TRBV4-3	many	TRBD1	TGCGCCAGCAGCCAAGATGGGACAGATGTAATGAACACTGAAGCTTTCTTT	CASSQDGTDVMNTEAFF
TRBJ2-2	TRBV5-6	few	.	TGTGCCAGCAGCTTGGAACGGACACTGAACACCGGGGAGCTGTTTTTT	CASSLERTLNTGELFF
TRBJ1-2	TRBV6-6	few	.	TGTGCCAGCAGTTACTCAGCAGGGGATGGCTACACCTTC	CASSYSAGDGYTF
TRBJ1-2	TRBV19	few	TRBD1	TGTGCCAGTAGACCCGGACAGGGGGCTTATGGCTACACCTTC	CASRPGQGAYGYTF
TRBJ1-2	TRBV20-1	.	TRBD1	TGCAGTGCTAGAGATCACGCAGGGGGATTCGACTATGGCTACACCTTC	CSARDHAGGFDYGYTF
TRBJ2-1	TRBV2	.	.	TGTGCCAGCAGCCCGGGAAACAATGAGCTGTTCTTC	CASSPGNNELFF
TRBJ2-7	TRBV6-2/TRBV6-3	many	.	TGTGCCAGCAGTTGGGGGCTCGAGGGAGAGCAGTACTTC	CASSWGLEGEQYF
TRBJ2-2	TRBV13	many	.	TGTGCCAGCAGCCAAAGAAACCTCCCCCCCGGGGAGCTGTTTTTT	CASSQRNLPPGELFF
TRBJ2-3	TRBV7-9	many	TRBD1	TGTGCCAGCAGCCCTTTTCCGGGACAGGGGGCTGGTGCAGATACGCAGTATTTT	CASSPFPGQGAGADTQYF
TRBJ1-4	TRBV7-2	many	.	TGTGCCAGCAGCTTAGTAGGGGCGGGACCGGGAAAACTGTTTTTT	CASSLVGAGPGKLFF
TRBJ2-6	TRBV5-6	.	.	TGTGCCAGCATAATTTGGGCTGGGGCCAACGTCCTGACTTTC	CASIIWAGANVLTF
TRBJ2-2	TRBV19	few	.	TGTGCCAGTAGTATAAACGAGGGACTGGAGGTCGTGTTTCTAACCGGGGAGCTGTTTTTT	CASSINEGLEVVFLTGELFF
TRBJ2-7	TRBV29-1	.	.	TGCAGCGTGCGGGGTTACGCCACCTACGAGCAGTACTTC	CSVRGYATYEQYF
TRBJ1-3	TRBV4-1	many	.	TGCGCCAGCAGCCAAGAAGGCAGGGGTTCGGACACCATATATTTT	CASSQEGRGSDTIYF
TRBJ2-5	TRBV19	many	.	TGTGCCAGTAGTATAATGGGGGGCCTGGGAGAGACCCAGTACTTC	CASSIMGGLGETQYF
TRBJ2-7	TRBV12-3/TRBV12-4	many	.	TGTGCCAGCGCGACAGGCCTCTCCTACGAGCAGTACTTC	CASATGLSYEQYF
TRBJ2-2	TRBV27	few	.	TGTGCCAGCAGTTTTACCGACACCGGGGAGCTGTTTTTT	CASSFTDTGELFF
TRBJ2-3	TRBV7-9	many	TRBD2	TGTGCCAGCACCCAATGGACGTCTAGCGGGAGAATCTCGGCAGATACGCAGTATTTT	CASTQWTSSGRISADTQYF
TRBJ2-7	TRBV28	.	.	TGTGCCAGCCGTACGGAGGTGGGCTCCTACGAGCAGTACTTC	CASRTEVGSYEQYF
TRBJ2-7	TRBV27	many	.	TGTGCCAGCAGCCCGGACAGATTTTACGAGCAGTACTTC	CASSPDRFYEQYF
TRBJ2-7	TRBV20-1	many	.	TGCAGTGCTAGAGCTACCACAGGTTCGGCCTACGAGCAGTACTTC	CSARATTGSAYEQYF
TRBJ1-1	TRBV2	many	TRBD1	TGTGCCAGCAGTGCCGGGACAGGGTTTACTGAAGCTTTCTTT	CASSAGTGFTEAFF
TRBJ2-7	TRBV2	few	.	TGTGCCAGCAGTGAAGCTGGACAGAACTACGAGCAGTACTTC	CASSEAGQNYEQYF
TRBJ1-4	TRBV27	many	TRBD1	TGTGCCAGCAGTTCCCGACAGGGGATAACTAATGAAAAACTGTTTTTT	CASSSRQGITNEKLFF
TRBJ1-2	TRBV6-5	many	.	TGTGCCAGCAGTTACTCCGAACAGTCTGGCTACACCTTC	CASSYSEQSGYTF
TRBJ1-5	TRBV30	.	.	TGTGCCTGGAGTGTAACCGGGTGGGGACATCGGAATAGCAATCAGCCCCAGCATTTT	CAWSVTGWGHRNSNQPQHF
TRBJ2-7	TRBV7-6	.	.	TGTGCCAGCAGCTTAGGTGGGACGGCATCCTACGAGCAGTACTTC	CASSLGGTASYEQYF
TRBJ2-3	TRBV30	many	.	TGTGCCTGGAGTGTACCCCAGGAGGGCACAGATACGCAGTATTTT	CAWSVPQEGTDTQYF
TRBJ2-1	TRBV13	.	.	TGTGCCAGCAGCTTAGAGGTAAATGAGCAGTTCTTC	CASSLEVNEQFF
TRBJ1-1	TRBV19	many	.	TGTGCCAGTGGGCCAGATCAGGACACTGAAGCTTTCTTT	CASGPDQDTEAFF
TRBJ1-1	TRBV6-2/TRBV6-3	many	.	TGTGCCAGCAGTTACCCGTACCGCACTGAAGCTTTCTTT	CASSYPYRTEAFF
TRBJ2-1	TRBV7-9	few	TRBD2	TGTGCCAGCAGCGCTTTATCGGGACTAGCGGTTTACAATGAGCAGTTCTTC	CASSALSGLAVYNEQFF
TRBJ2-2	TRBV19	few	TRBD1	TGTGCCAGTAGTATAGGGGACAGGGGCACCGGGGAGCTGTTTTTT	CASSIGDRGTGELFF